This T cell receptor (beta chain) was sequenced in a study of blood T cells in healthy people across ages. General observations from the study: It was not known whether donors were CMV positive (a possible confounder of expanded clonotype changes).

The donors, aged about 6 to 90, were healthy Caucasians from Russia. This clonotype was recorded many times. Its antigen is undetermined. The CDR3 sequence is 13 residues long. Germline V gene sequence: CDR1 SGHTA, CDR2 FQGNSA. Trimming removed 4 bases at V and 10 bases at J, with 14 bases between. A second PCR, run for roughly 7 to 11 cycles, used a sample-barcoded 5' primer plus a J-beta primer mix. TCRdb called the 5' RACE reads again in MiXCR, with one record for every CDR3 protein. This table has approximately 940,000 distinct CDR3 sequences, roughly 43% appearing once. The sequenced material came from blood. The J gene is TRBJ2-1, the V gene TRBV7-2; D gene uncertain. This clonotype was sampled from a young man in good health. The CDR3 sequence: CASSSGPTTEQFF. The CDR3 DNA sequence: TGTGCCAGCAGCTCCGGACCCACTACGGAGCAGTTCTTC. Supplemented by reference TRBV7-2 and TRBJ2-1, the full variable domain reads GAGVSQSPSNKVTEKGKDVELRCDPISGHTALYWYRQSLGQGLEFLIYFQGNSAPDKSGLPSDRFSAERTGGSVSTLTIQRTQQEDSAVYLCASSSGPTTEQFFGPGTRLTVL.